A selection of T cell receptor beta chains follows, all from one sample in a study of blood T cell repertoires in COVID-19. Data came from immunoSEQ multiplex PCR; TCRdb stores just in-frame clones and leaves some out. Of about 230,000 clones in the sample, 75% to 90% were seen once. The source material was peripheral blood. The receptors derive from a man in his forties with acute or convalescent COVID-19. Both conserved end residues are part of each CDR3. A D gene is named only where the DNA matches it firmly. Not every row has a clone size; where given, it reads once, few, many or a size class.

cdr3_aa: CASSEPGSGSNQPQHF; cdr3_nt: TGTGCCAGCAGTGAACCAGGGTCGGGTAGCAATCAGCCCCAGCATTTT; clone_size: -; j_call: TRBJ1-5; v_call: TRBV6-1; d_call: -
cdr3_aa: CASSDGLYETQYF; cdr3_nt: TGTGCCAGCAGCGATGGACTATACGAGACCCAGTACTTC; clone_size: few; j_call: TRBJ2-5; v_call: TRBV6-2/TRBV6-3; d_call: -
cdr3_aa: CSARDLEKLFF; cdr3_nt: TGCAGTGCTAGAGATCTCGAAAAACTGTTTTTT; clone_size: -; j_call: TRBJ1-4; v_call: TRBV20-1; d_call: -
cdr3_aa: CASGGEGYTF; cdr3_nt: TGTGCCAGCGGCGGGGAGGGCTACACCTTC; clone_size: -; j_call: TRBJ1-2; v_call: TRBV28; d_call: -
cdr3_aa: CAWSGFGLAGARQYF; cdr3_nt: TGTGCCTGGAGTGGGTTTGGACTAGCGGGAGCAAGGCAGTACTTC; clone_size: -; j_call: TRBJ2-7; v_call: TRBV30; d_call: TRBD2
cdr3_aa: CASSLIGGRGGETQYF; cdr3_nt: TGTGCCAGCAGCTTGATTGGCGGGAGGGGTGGGGAGACCCAGTACTTC; clone_size: -; j_call: TRBJ2-5; v_call: TRBV7-2; d_call: TRBD2
cdr3_aa: CASSPPTGINTGELFF; cdr3_nt: TGTGCCAGCTCACCACCGACGGGGATTAACACCGGGGAGCTGTTTTTT; clone_size: -; j_call: TRBJ2-2; v_call: TRBV18; d_call: -
cdr3_aa: CASSLVSQQGELFF; cdr3_nt: TGCGCCAGCAGCTTGGTGTCCCAACAAGGGGAGCTGTTTTTT; clone_size: -; j_call: TRBJ2-2; v_call: TRBV5-1; d_call: -
cdr3_aa: CASSSGGDTQYF; cdr3_nt: TGTGCCAGCAGCTCTGGGGGGGATACGCAGTATTTT; clone_size: few; j_call: TRBJ2-3; v_call: TRBV6-5; d_call: -
cdr3_aa: CASNQGPYNEQFF; cdr3_nt: TGTGCCAGCAACCAGGGGCCCTACAATGAGCAGTTCTTC; clone_size: -; j_call: TRBJ2-1; v_call: TRBV2; d_call: -
cdr3_aa: CASSLGAGWNEKLFF; cdr3_nt: TGTGCCAGCAGTTTAGGGGCAGGGTGGAATGAAAAACTGTTTTTT; clone_size: -; j_call: TRBJ1-4; v_call: TRBV27; d_call: -
cdr3_aa: CASSIEDSANQPQHF; cdr3_nt: TGTGCCAGTAGTATAGAGGACAGCGCCAATCAGCCCCAGCATTTT; clone_size: few; j_call: TRBJ1-5; v_call: TRBV19; d_call: -
cdr3_aa: CSVARRLSYEQYF; cdr3_nt: TGCAGCGTTGCGAGGCGGCTATCTTACGAGCAGTACTTC; clone_size: -; j_call: TRBJ2-7; v_call: TRBV29-1; d_call: -
cdr3_aa: CASSQDGRGYTIYF; cdr3_nt: TGCGCCAGCAGCCAAGATGGCAGGGGGTACACCATATATTTT; clone_size: -; j_call: TRBJ1-3; v_call: TRBV4-1; d_call: TRBD1
cdr3_aa: CASSWFTGTEAFF; cdr3_nt: TGTGCCAGCAGTTGGTTTACGGGTACTGAAGCTTTCTTT; clone_size: few; j_call: TRBJ1-1; v_call: TRBV6-5; d_call: -
cdr3_aa: CASSPDRGGEAFF; cdr3_nt: TGTGCCAGCAGCCCGGACAGGGGGGGTGAAGCTTTCTTT; clone_size: -; j_call: TRBJ1-1; v_call: TRBV7-3; d_call: TRBD1
cdr3_aa: CASSPSRNQPQHF; cdr3_nt: TGTGCCAGCAGCCCATCCAGAAACCAGCCCCAGCATTTT; clone_size: -; j_call: TRBJ1-5; v_call: TRBV3-1/TRBV3-2; d_call: -